This entry features one T cell receptor beta chain sequence. Its specificity is unknown. Sequencing used immunoSEQ multiplex PCR; TCRdb keeps in-frame clones, though not all of them. The sample shows 40,000 to 55,000 clones, around 81% of them seen only once. The data derive from a study of T cell responses to AZD1222 COVID-19 vaccine. Germline V gene sequence: CDR1 SGHDT, CDR2 YYEEEE. This CDR3 contains 17 residues. The ends were cut back, 0 bases at V and 5 bases at J, with 20 bases in the middle. Study-level points and caveats: Spike-spanning, vaccine-associated CD4 TCRs were dominant at 160-218 and 743-854. Repertoires were obtained solely post-peak T cell response. Among the donors, most were white British and more were female, and clonal diversity was possibly underestimated.

Source: peripheral blood, taken on day 0 of AZD1222 vaccination. This sequence joins TRBV5-6 and TRBJ1-2, with D perhaps matching TRBD1 (5 bases). The source of this sequence is an adult in good health. In nucleotides, the CDR3 is TGTGCCAGCAGCTTGGGGATTTCGGGGACCACAGCTTATGGCTACACCTTC. This translates into CASSLGISGTTAYGYTF.